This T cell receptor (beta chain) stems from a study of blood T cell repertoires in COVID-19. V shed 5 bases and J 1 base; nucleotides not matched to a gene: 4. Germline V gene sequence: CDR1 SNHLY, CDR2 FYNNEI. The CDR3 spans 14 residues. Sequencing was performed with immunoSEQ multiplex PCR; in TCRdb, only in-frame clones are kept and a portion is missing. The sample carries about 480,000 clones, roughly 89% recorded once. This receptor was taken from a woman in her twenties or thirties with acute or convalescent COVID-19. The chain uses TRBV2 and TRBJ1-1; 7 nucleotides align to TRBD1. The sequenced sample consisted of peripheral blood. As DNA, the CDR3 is TGTGCCAGCAGTACCAGACAGGGGAACACTGAAGCTTTCTTT. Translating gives CASSTRQGNTEAFF.